The present entry profiles one T cell receptor (beta chain) with its context. The antigen it binds to is not known. Base qualities are not recorded, but no much larger clone differs from it by a single base. The cohort was made up of about 610 healthy bone marrow donors. All cohort members were sampled while nominally healthy, although unrecorded immune exposures were likely present. The donor tested CMV seronegative and was one of the 352 seronegative cohort members. A peripheral blood sample was provided by each donor, and peripheral blood mononuclear cells were used for TCR beta sequencing. Genomic DNA was extracted from the blood cell samples with the Qiagen DNeasy Blood Extraction Kit. The protocol used for the library was the immunoSEQ multiplex PCR assay. For the multiplex PCR, a mixture combining 60 forward primers for TCR Vbeta segments and 13 reverse primers for TCR Jbeta segments was used. The CDR3 region of rearranged TCR beta genes was amplified from genomic DNA with a multiplex PCR assay. On the Illumina HiSeq System, the amplified TCR beta libraries were sequenced as 87-base-pair reads. As for the original processing: In a later analysis, roughly 80 million unique TCR beta chains were counted across the roughly 700 repertoires, and roughly 10 million of these chains were shared by at least two donors. To remove PCR and sequencing errors, raw reads were error-corrected and collapsed into unique sequences using a nearest-neighbor algorithm that merged closely related sequences. V, D and J gene segments were assigned by aligning CDR3 sequences to IMGT reference sequences. For a sequence to be retained, a match of at least six nucleotides was required to both a V gene segment and a J gene segment. Rearrangements were called productive when the CDR3 lacked stop codons and stayed in frame with V and J; all others were non-productive. Following IMGT convention, CDR3 was defined as the stretch from the second conserved V-encoded cysteine up to the conserved J-encoded phenylalanine. Sequences without an unambiguous match to a single V gene segment were excluded from the earlier analysis of a few hundred of the donors. An earlier analysis of some 500 of the donors classified V segments as functional when productive rearrangements were above 56.7% and as segregating when the standard deviation between donors was above 5%. To diagnose cytomegalovirus status from the catalog of TCR beta chain sequences, a statistical classification framework was built. A later analysis assigned V and J genes by comparing TCR nucleotide sequences with IMGT/GENE-DB human TR gene sequences. In a later analysis, CDR3 sequences and most-parsimonious VDJ recombination scenarios were assigned using the TCRdist pipeline. A later analysis defined each TCR beta chain by its CDR3 amino acid sequence plus V-gene family, and excluded reads lacking a unique V-gene family. As a way to deal with suspected cross-contamination and a sequencing artifact, a later analysis dropped approximately 590 nucleotide sequences that were highly shared and had low generation probability. In a later analysis, a clonal expansion index was calculated for each public chain from normalized within-repertoire ranks of inferred template counts. In a later analysis, generation probabilities were computed with a VDJ recombination model fitted to out-of-frame rearrangements, and the resulting probabilities were checked against IGoR. Hypergeometric tests were used in a later analysis to score TCR-TCR, TCR-HLA and TCR-CMV co-occurrence, with a repertoire-size bias correction applied to the TCR pairs. To estimate false discovery rates, a later analysis permuted the HLA or CMV assignments 20 times. In a later analysis, co-occurring TCRs were grouped using DBSCAN, and TCRdist sequence similarity was added for clustering within HLA-allele-positive subsets. Repertoires with fewer than 30,000 or more than 120,000 public chains were left out of co-occurrence clustering, as were about 5 repertoires with anomalous nucleotide sharing. Not all clones reach the TCRdb copy of this immuneACCESS table, which keeps in-frame sequences only. Checked studies attribute under half of the gap to unresolved V genes and leave the rest unexplained. D and trimming were read from the DNA, whereas the V and J calls and clone size are those reported in that table. The sample yields 85,000 to 95,000 clones; 63% were counted once. Roughly 6% of the sample belongs to the ten largest clones.

The source of the sample is a study of cytomegalovirus exposure and HLA in healthy donors (dated by TCRdb to 2016 to 2017). About the investigation overall: An earlier analysis of some 600 of the donors reported under 300 Gb of sequence data and 117 million unique TCR beta sequences obtained from about 170 million T cells. Approximately 300 gigabases of sequencing data and approximately 92 million unique TCR sequences made up an early release that covered approximately 650 HLA-typed donors. Of the 300 to 500 genotyped donors, 81% were placed in the genetic ancestry cluster associated with self-reported Caucasian donors. The study was designed to test whether signatures of past pathogen exposure could be identified by cataloging public T cell receptors. Using immunosequencing, the study profiled T cell repertoires from 666 subjects and related those repertoires to cytomegalovirus serostatus. Besides the first cohort of around 700 subjects, a separate validation cohort made up of over 95 different subjects was used. To predict cytomegalovirus infection status, the study brought together high-throughput TCR immunosequencing, statistical association of individual TCRs with disease status, and machine learning. In a later analysis, previously published TCR beta repertoires from 550 to 700 donors were re-analyzed and high-resolution HLA genotyping was added so that TCR occurrence patterns could be studied. In the later analysis, no new phenotypic data were used to find candidate immune exposures; instead, reliance was placed on TCR beta sequences and their occurrence across donors. An earlier analysis of nearly 600 of the donors applied high-throughput TCR beta sequencing to assess whether each TCR beta V gene segment acted as functional or pseudogenic. Donor age, sex, ethnicity and CMV serostatus were compiled alongside the repertoire data. A later genetic analysis took genome-wide SNP genotypes for about three fifths of the 666 donors and used that subset as a discovery cohort. All discovery cohort repertoires had been generated using a single sequencing platform. Class I and class II HLA loci were covered by the typing at four-digit resolution. Typing coverage varied by locus: about 620-630 donors for A, B, C, DRB1 and DQB1; approximately 520 for DQA1; 606 for DPA1; more than 450 for DPB1. Because of strong linkage in the cohort, roughly five DR-DQ haplotypes were treated as single units for association and clustering. Among about 410 genotyped donors of the cohort, an average of around 220,000 unique TCR beta nucleotide sequences was sequenced per donor, of which about 19% were non-productive. The research as a whole found: A later analysis found that most CMV-associated TCR beta chains appeared HLA-restricted, with HLA associations seemingly driven largely by CMV exposure. Roughly 17 rarely observed V segments, including chromosome 9 orphons, were excluded from the earlier analysis of about 500 of the donors because counts were too low. Because HLA typing was unavailable for some donors at each locus, only the typed subset was used in association tests. Cytomegalovirus status was reported to be diagnosed by the classifier with high specificity and sensitivity in both the original and validation cohorts. In a later analysis, HLA-associated TCR beta chains were found to be more clonally expanded and to have lower generation probabilities than equally common non-associated chains. The only immune exposure information available for the cohort was CMV serostatus. The authors suggested that the approach could potentially be generalized to other disease states and immunological phenotypes. According to a later genetic analysis, donors in an Asian-associated ancestry cluster had fewer N-insertions in productive TCRs than the approximately 630-donor mean. Sequencing depth was assumed to be roughly uniform across donors in the presence/absence analyses, though that assumption may not hold. An association between a missense DCLRE1C variant and V-gene and J-gene trimming of TCR beta chains was found in a later genetic analysis and replicated in an independent cohort. A further reported finding was that TCR beta sequences accurately predicted the HLA-A and HLA-B alleles for most subjects in the first cohort. Linkage disequilibrium might explain the correlated functional status among segregating V segments, but an unknown experimental factor could not be ruled out. A later analysis associated 15,000 or so TCR beta sequences with specific HLA alleles at a false discovery rate of 0.05. In a later analysis, several top co-occurrence clusters were reported to appear linked to parvovirus B19, influenza, CMV and Epstein-Barr virus. Most TCR sequences were seen in very few donors, while some public TCRs were found in many individuals. An earlier analysis of approximately 540 of the donors showed that most TCR beta V segments appeared in productive rearrangements either about 90% or about 30% of the time, which broadly matched IMGT annotations. Only TCR beta chains were sequenced in this cohort, and the absence of alpha or paired-chain data limited detectable features. In vitro tests confirmed that a few of the cytomegalovirus-associated TCR beta chains recognize cytomegalovirus antigens. A cluster of highly shared sequence variants was judged likely to be a technical artifact of the sequencing pipeline. Strong co-occurrence of HLA alleles, especially DR and DQ, made assigning TCR associations to individual alleles difficult. According to a later analysis, TCR association rates differed among HLA loci, with DRB1 alleles showing the most associated TCRs and HLA-C alleles showing the fewest. The study gave a list of 150 to 200 TCR beta chains associated with cytomegalovirus.

The receptor was isolated from a woman aged 25-40 years in good health and CMV-seronegative. Sequencing input: PBMCs.

The DNA is as follows: TGTGCCAGCAGCCCGAGGACAGGGGGCGTAGCGGGACACACCGGGGAGCTGTTTTTT. It translates as CASSPRTGGVAGHTGELFF. The chain is made from TRBV7-9 and TRBJ2-2, with 11 bases matching TRBD1. Spanning cysteine to phenylalanine, the CDR3 consists of 19 amino acids. Here the CDR3 DNA is all that survives: 57 bases in frame from base 1. For CDR1 and CDR2, the germline V gene (reference sequence) lists SEHNR and FQNEAQ. V is trimmed back by 5 bases and J by 3 bases, and the junction contains 14 bases that no gene match accounts for.